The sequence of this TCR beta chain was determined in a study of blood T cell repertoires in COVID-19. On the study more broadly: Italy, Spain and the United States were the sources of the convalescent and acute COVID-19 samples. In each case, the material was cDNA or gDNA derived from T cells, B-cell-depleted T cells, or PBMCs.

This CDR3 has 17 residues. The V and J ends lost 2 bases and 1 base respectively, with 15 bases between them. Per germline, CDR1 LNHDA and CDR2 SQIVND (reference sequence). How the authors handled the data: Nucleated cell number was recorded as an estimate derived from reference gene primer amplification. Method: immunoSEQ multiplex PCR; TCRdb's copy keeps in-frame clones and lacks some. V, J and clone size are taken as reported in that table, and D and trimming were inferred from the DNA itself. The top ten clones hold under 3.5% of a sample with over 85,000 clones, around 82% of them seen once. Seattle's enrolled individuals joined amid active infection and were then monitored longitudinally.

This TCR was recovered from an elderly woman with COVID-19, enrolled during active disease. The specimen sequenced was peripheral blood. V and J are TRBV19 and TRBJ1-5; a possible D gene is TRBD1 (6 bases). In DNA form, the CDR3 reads TGTGCCAGTAGTATAAGAGGGACAATCTTAAGCAATCAGCCCCAGCATTTT. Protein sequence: CASSIRGTILSNQPQHF.